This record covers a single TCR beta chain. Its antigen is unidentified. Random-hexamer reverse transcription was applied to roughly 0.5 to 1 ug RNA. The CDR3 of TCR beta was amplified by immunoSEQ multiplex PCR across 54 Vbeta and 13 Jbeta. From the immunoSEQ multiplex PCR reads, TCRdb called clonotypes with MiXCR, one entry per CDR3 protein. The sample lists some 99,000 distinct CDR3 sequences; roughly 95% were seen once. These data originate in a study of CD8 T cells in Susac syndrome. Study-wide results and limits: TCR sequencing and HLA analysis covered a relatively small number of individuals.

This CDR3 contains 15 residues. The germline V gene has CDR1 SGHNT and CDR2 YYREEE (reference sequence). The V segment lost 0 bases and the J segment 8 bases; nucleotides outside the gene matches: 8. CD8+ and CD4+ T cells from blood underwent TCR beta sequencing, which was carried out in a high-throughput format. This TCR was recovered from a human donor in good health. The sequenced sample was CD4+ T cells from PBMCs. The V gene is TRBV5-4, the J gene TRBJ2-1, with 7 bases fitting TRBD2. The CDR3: CASSLGGGRRDEQFF. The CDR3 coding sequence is TGTGCCAGCAGCTTGGGTGGCGGGAGACGGGATGAGCAGTTCTTC.